Listed here is a single T cell receptor (beta chain). This clone was detected only a few times. Its antigen remains undetermined. No qualities accompany the bases; no much larger clone lies one base away. Based on the germline V gene, the CDR1 and CDR2 sequences are SNHLY and FYNNEI. The germline ends are 11 bases apart after V is trimmed by 2 bases and J by 0 bases. Measured from the cysteine to the phenylalanine, the CDR3 is 16 residues long. Just CDR3 DNA is preserved here, 48 bases in frame from base 1. The sample belongs to a study of blood T cell repertoires in COVID-19 (dated by TCRdb to 2018 to 2020). As for the study more broadly: Collaborator samples came from the United States, Italy and Spain and covered acute and convalescent phases of COVID-19. The material from the prospective study consisted of cDNA or gDNA derived from T cells, B-cell-depleted T cells, or PBMCs. The dataset comprised deeply sampled blood TCRbeta repertoires from subjects exposed to, actively infected with, or recovered from COVID-19. A freely available public database, intended as a resource for researchers studying the immune response to SARS-CoV-2, is where the repertoires were released. Samples were obtained from the ongoing ImmuneRACE study (first 160 participants) and from roughly 1,300 subjects provided by 6 global collaborators. A de-identified subject ID, COVID-19 status, age in years and sex were almost always included in the sample metadata. Where available, HLA class I and class II types were taken from metadata supplied by the sample provider and were not determined by assay-based typing. The paper's findings and limits, for the study overall: The quantity of clinical and demographic metadata differed by source and by participant and was supplied without curation.

Collaborating institutions collected whole blood in K2EDTA tubes following their own protocols. For TCRbeta analysis, collaborators shipped samples in one of three forms: frozen whole blood, isolated PBMCs, or DNA extracted from either of those sample types. TCRbeta CDR3 regions were amplified from genomic DNA using the immunoSEQ Assay, a bias-controlled multiplex PCR. The original pipeline was this. The number of nucleated cells in each sample was estimated from the amplification of reference gene primers within the assay. To quantify the absolute abundance of each unique TCRbeta CDR3 rearrangement, sequence reads were collapsed and filtered. For each sample, productive Simpson clonality was calculated as the square root of Simpson's diversity index across productive rearrangements. TCRdb provides this immuneACCESS table in a form limited to in-frame rearrangements. Some clones are lacking; in checked studies, under half of them reflect an unresolved V gene, and why the rest are absent is not known. D and trimming were read from the DNA, whereas the V and J calls and clone size are those reported in that table. This sample has 140,000 to 150,000 clones in its table, and over 70% of those were observed once. The leading ten clones occupy around 2.1% of the sample.

Sequencing input: peripheral blood. The receptor comes from a woman in her sixties or seventies with acute or convalescent COVID-19. Here the chain combines TRBV2 and TRBJ1-5, with no reliable assignment of the D segment. The nucleotide sequence is given as TGTGCCAGCAGTGAACGTCCTGTGTATAGCAATCAGCCCCAGCATTTT. Translated, it reads CASSERPVYSNQPQHF.